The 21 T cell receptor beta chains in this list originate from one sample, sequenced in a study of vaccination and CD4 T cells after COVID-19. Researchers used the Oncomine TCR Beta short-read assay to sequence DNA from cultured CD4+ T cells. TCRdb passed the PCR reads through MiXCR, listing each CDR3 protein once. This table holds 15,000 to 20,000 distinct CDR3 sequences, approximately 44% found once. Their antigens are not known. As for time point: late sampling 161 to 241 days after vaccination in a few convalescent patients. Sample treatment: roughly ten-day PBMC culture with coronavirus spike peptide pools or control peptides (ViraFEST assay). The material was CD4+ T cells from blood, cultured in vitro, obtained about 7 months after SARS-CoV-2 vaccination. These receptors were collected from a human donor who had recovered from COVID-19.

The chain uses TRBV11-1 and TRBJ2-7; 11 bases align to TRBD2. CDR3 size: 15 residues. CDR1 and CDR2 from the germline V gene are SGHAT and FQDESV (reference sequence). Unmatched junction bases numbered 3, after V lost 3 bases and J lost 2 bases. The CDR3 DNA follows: TGTGCCAGCAGCTTGGTAGCGGGGGGGCCCTACGAGCAGTACTTC. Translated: CASSLVAGGPYEQYF.

The CDR3 loop is CASSLMGQGVDEQYF. The DNA of the CDR3 is TGTGCCAGCAGCTTAATGGGACAGGGGGTGGACGAGCAGTACTTC. V and J are TRBV7-2 and TRBJ2-7, with 11 bases identical to TRBD1. This CDR3 spans 15 amino acids. Losses at the gene ends were 2 bases for V and 5 bases for J; bases not matched to a gene: 5. Germline loops: CDR1 SGHTA, CDR2 FQGNSA.

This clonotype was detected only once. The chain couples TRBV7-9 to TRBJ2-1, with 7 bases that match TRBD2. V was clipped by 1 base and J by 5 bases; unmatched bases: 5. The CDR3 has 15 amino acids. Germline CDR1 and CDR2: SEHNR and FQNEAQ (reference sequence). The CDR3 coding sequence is TGTGCCAGCAGCTTAGGGTCTAGCGGAGACAATGAGCAGTTCTTC. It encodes CASSLGSSGDNEQFF.

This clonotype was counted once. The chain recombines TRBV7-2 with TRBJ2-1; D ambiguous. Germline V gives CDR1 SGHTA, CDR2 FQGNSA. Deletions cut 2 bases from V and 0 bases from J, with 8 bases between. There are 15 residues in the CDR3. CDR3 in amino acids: CASSLTAYSYNEQFF. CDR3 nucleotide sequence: TGTGCCAGCAGCTTAACAGCTTACTCCTACAATGAGCAGTTCTTC.

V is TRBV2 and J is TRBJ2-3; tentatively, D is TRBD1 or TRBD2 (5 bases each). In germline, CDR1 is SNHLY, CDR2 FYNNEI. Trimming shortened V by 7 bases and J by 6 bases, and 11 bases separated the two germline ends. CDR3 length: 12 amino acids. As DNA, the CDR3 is TGTGCCAGCATGGGGGAATCCGATACGCAGTATTTT. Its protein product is CASMGESDTQYF.

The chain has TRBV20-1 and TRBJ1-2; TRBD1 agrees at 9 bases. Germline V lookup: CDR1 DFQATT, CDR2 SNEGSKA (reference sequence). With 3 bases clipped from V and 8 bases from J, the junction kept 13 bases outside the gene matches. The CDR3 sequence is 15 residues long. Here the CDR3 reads CSASLRADRGDGYTF. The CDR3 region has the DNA TGCAGTGCTAGTTTGCGGGCAGACAGGGGGGACGGCTACACCTTC.

CDR3 in amino acids: CASSPSVGQFNQPQHF. Written as DNA, the CDR3 is TGTGCCAGCAGCCCCTCAGTTGGACAGTTCAATCAGCCCCAGCATTTT. The gene calls are TRBV7-2 and TRBJ1-5; D is possibly TRBD1 (6 bases). The germline V gene encodes CDR1 SGHTA and CDR2 FQGNSA. This CDR3 spans 16 amino acids. V lost 5 bases and J 3 bases, leaving 17 bases between the germline ends.

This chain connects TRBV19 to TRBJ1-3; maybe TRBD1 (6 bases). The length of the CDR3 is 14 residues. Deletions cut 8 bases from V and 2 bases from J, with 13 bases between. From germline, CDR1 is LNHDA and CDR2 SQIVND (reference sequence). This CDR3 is CASSWAGAGNTIYF. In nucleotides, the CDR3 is TGTGCCAGTTCCTGGGCAGGGGCTGGAAACACCATATATTTT.

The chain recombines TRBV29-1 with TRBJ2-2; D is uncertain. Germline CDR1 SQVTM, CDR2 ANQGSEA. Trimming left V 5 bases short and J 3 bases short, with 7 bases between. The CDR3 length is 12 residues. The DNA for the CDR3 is TGCAGCGTTCCCGAGTACACCGGGGAGCTGTTTTTT. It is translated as CSVPEYTGELFF.

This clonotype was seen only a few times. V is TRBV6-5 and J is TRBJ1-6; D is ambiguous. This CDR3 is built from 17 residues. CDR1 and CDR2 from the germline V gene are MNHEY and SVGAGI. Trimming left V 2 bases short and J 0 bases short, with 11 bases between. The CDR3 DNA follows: TGTGCCAGCAGTTACAACACGGCGGGCTCCTATAATTCACCCCTCCACTTT. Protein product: CASSYNTAGSYNSPLHF.

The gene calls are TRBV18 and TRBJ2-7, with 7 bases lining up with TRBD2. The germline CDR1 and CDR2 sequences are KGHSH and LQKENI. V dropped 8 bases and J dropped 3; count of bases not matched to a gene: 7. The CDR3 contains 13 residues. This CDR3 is CASAPLANYEQYF. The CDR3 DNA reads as TGTGCCAGCGCCCCACTAGCGAACTACGAGCAGTACTTC.

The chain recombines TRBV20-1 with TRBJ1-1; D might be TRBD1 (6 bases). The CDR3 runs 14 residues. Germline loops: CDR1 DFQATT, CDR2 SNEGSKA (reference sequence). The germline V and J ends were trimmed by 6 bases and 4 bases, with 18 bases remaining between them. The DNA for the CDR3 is TGCAGTGCCAGGGAAACAGGGAAGGGCACTGAAGCTTTCTTT. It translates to CSARETGKGTEAFF.

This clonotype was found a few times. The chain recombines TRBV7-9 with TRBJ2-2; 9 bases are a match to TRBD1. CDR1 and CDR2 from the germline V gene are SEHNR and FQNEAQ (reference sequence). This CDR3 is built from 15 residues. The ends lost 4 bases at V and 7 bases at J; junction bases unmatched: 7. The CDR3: CASSSGQGIYGELFF. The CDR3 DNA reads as TGTGCCAGCAGCTCCGGACAGGGGATATACGGGGAGCTGTTTTTT. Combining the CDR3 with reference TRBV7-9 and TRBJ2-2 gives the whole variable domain DTGVSQNPRHKITKRGQNVTFRCDPISEHNRLYWYRQTLGQGPEFLTYFQNEAQLEKSRLLSDRFSAERPKGSFSTLEIQRTEQGDSAMYLCASSSGQGIYGELFFGEGSRLTVL.

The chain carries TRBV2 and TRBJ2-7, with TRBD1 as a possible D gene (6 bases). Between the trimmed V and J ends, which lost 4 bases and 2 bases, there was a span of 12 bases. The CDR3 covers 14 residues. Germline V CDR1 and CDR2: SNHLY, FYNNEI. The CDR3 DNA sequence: TGTGCCAGCAGTGGGAGACAGGTTACCTACGAGCAGTACTTC. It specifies CASSGRQVTYEQYF.

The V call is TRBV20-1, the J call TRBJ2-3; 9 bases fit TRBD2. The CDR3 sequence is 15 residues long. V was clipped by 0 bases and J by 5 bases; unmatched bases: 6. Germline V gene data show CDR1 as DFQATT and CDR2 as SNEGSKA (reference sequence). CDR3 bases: TGCAGTGCTAGAGATTCTTGGCGGGGGGGAGATACGCAGTATTTT. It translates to CSARDSWRGGDTQYF.

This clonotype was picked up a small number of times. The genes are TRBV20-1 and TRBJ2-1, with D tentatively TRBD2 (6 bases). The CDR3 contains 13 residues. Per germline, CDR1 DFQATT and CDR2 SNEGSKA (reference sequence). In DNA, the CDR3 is TGCAGCCTAGGATGGGCCAACCGGGGGGAGCAGTTCTTC. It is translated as CSLGWANRGEQFF.

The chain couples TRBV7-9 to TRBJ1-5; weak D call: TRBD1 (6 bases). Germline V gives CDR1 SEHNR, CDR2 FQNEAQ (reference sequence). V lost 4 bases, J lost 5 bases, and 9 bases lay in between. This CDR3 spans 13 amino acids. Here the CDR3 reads CASSYREDQPQHF. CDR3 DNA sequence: TGTGCCAGCAGCTACAGGGAAGATCAGCCCCAGCATTTT.

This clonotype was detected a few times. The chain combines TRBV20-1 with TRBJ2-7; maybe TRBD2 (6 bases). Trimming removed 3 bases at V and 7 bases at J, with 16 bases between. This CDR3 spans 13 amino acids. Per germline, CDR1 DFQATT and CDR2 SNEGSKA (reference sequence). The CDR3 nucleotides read TGCAGTGCTAGTTCGGGGGTATCAGGGGAGCAGTACTTC. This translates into CSASSGVSGEQYF.

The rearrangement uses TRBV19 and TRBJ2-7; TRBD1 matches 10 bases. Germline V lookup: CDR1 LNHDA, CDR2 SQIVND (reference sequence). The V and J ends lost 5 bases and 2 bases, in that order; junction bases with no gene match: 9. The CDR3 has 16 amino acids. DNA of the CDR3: TGTGCCAGTAGTTTAAGACCCGGGACAGGGGCCTACGAGCAGTACTTC. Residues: CASSLRPGTGAYEQYF.

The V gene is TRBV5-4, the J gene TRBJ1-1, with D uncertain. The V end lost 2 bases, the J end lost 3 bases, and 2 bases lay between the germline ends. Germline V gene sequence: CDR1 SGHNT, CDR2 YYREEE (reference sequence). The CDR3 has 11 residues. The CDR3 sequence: CASSFYTEAFF. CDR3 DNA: TGTGCCAGCAGCTTCTACACTGAAGCTTTCTTT.

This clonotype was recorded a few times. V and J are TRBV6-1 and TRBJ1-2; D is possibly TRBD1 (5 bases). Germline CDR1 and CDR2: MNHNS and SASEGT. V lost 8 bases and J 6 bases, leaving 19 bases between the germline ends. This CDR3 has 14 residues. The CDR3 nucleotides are TGTGCCAGCTCCTACTGGCGGGGCGGGAATGGCTACACCTTC. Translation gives CASSYWRGGNGYTF.